The 7 T cell receptor beta chains in this list originate from one sample, sequenced in a study of shared clonotypes between healthy human individuals. Sequenced by immunoSEQ multiplex PCR; TCRdb stores in-frame clones only, minus some. This sample has about 380,000 clones; 96% occur once, and the top ten carry around 0.3%. Sequenced input: memory CD8+ T cells sorted from blood. Subset of the sample: CD45RO+ cells pooled with CCR7-negative TemRA cells. Receptors were obtained from a man aged 25 to 45 in good health.

The V and J genes are TRBV14 and TRBJ2-7, with TRBD1 matching 10 bases. V was pared by 1 base and J by 1 base, with 1 base of the junction left unmatched. CDR1 is SGHDN, CDR2 FVKESK, per germline. This CDR3 contains 15 residues. Here the CDR3 DNA reads TGTGCCAGCAGCCAAGGGACAGGGGGATCCTACGAGCAGTACTTC. Translating it yields CASSQGTGGSYEQYF.

The gene calls are TRBV28 and TRBJ2-3; D possibly corresponds to TRBD1 (6 bases). V was trimmed by 8 bases and J by 3 bases, leaving 9 bases between them. Germline CDR1 and CDR2: MDHEN and SYDVKM. There are 12 residues in the CDR3. CDR3 residues: CASVGGTDTQYF. CDR3 bases: TGTGCCAGCGTAGGGGGTACAGATACGCAGTATTTT.

V gene TRBV5-1 combines with J gene TRBJ2-5, with 10 bases lining up with TRBD1. J gave up 4 bases and V 4 bases, and 7 bases lay outside the gene matches. Germline CDR1 is SGHRS and CDR2 is YFSETQ. This CDR3 spans 15 amino acids. CDR3 nucleotide sequence: TGCGCCAGCAGCCCCTCCGGGACAGGGGCAGAGACCCAGTACTTC. Translating gives CASSPSGTGAETQYF.

The V call is TRBV10-3, the J call TRBJ2-1; TRBD2 aligns across 8 bases. Per germline, CDR1 ENHRY and CDR2 SYGVKD. This CDR3 is 15 amino acids long. The ends lost 5 bases at V and 8 bases at J; junction bases unmatched: 11. Written as DNA, the CDR3 is TGTGCCATCAGTTCTAGGGCTAGCGGGCACCATGAGCAGTTCTTC. This translates into CAISSRASGHHEQFF.

V is TRBV19 and J is TRBJ2-7; no definite D call. CDR1 and CDR2 (germline): LNHDA, SQIVND (reference sequence). V lost 6 bases and J 0 bases, leaving 15 bases between the germline ends. The CDR3 is 15 amino acids. The CDR3 spells CASREKTPSSYEQYF. In DNA form, the CDR3 reads TGTGCCAGTAGGGAGAAGACACCTAGCTCCTACGAGCAGTACTTC.

The rearrangement joins TRBV7-9 to TRBJ1-3; D is ambiguous. Trimming stripped 2 bases from V and 0 bases from J, with 2 bases between. This CDR3 is built from 13 residues. CDR1 SEHNR and CDR2 FQNEAQ come from the germline V gene (reference sequence). This CDR3 reads CASSLYSGNTIYF. The CDR3 region has the DNA TGTGCCAGCAGCTTATACTCTGGAAACACCATATATTTT.

This rearrangement joins TRBV28 to TRBJ2-1, with 7 bases fitting TRBD2. Germline loops: CDR1 MDHEN, CDR2 SYDVKM. The CDR3 sequence is 14 residues long. Trimming at V came to 5 bases and at J to 1 base, leaving 2 bases not matched to a gene. The chain's CDR3 is CASSPSGSYNEQFF. The CDR3 DNA is TGTGCCAGCAGTCCTAGCGGTTCCTACAATGAGCAGTTCTTC.